These T cell receptor beta chains were read from a single sample in a study of cytomegalovirus exposure and HLA in healthy donors. Here immunoSEQ multiplex PCR was the method, and the copy in TCRdb shows in-frame clones only, minus some. The repertoire holds 110,000 or so clones, 86% seen once, with roughly 5.3% in the top ten. Sequenced input: PBMCs. These receptors came from a man aged 18-30 years in good health and CMV-seronegative. Each CDR3 is given with its conserved first and last residue. The order of the fields is J gene, V gene, D gene, clone size, CDR3 protein, CDR3 DNA. A D gene is named only where the DNA matches it firmly. Only some rows state a clone size, as once, few, many or a class for expanded clones.

TRBJ1-2	TRBV6-5	.	.	CASKIKGGRVDGYTF	TGTGCCAGCAAAATTAAAGGCGGCAGAGTGGATGGCTACACCTTC
TRBJ1-1	TRBV6-1	.	.	CASSEIGLSYLDTEAFF	TGTGCCAGCAGTGAAATAGGACTGAGCTATTTAGACACTGAAGCTTTCTTT
TRBJ2-5	TRBV30	.	.	CAWSSAGDWETQYF	TGTGCCTGGAGTTCCGCCGGGGACTGGGAGACCCAGTACTTC
TRBJ1-1	TRBV5-4	.	once	CASSLTRGTEAFF	TGTGCCAGCAGCCTCACACGGGGGACTGAAGCTTTCTTT
TRBJ2-5	TRBV19	.	.	CASSTTTQGAQETQYF	TGTGCCAGTAGCACAACCACACAGGGAGCTCAAGAGACCCAGTACTTC
TRBJ2-1	TRBV5-4	TRBD2	.	CASSLSSGGQYNEQFF	TGTGCCAGCAGCTTGAGTAGCGGGGGGCAGTACAATGAGCAGTTCTTC
TRBJ2-1	TRBV9	.	.	CASRRGGREDNEQFF	TGTGCCAGCAGGAGAGGAGGGAGAGAGGATAATGAGCAGTTCTTC
TRBJ2-7	TRBV19	TRBD1	.	CASSMGQGAYEQYF	TGTGCCAGTAGTATGGGACAGGGGGCATACGAGCAGTACTTC
TRBJ1-1	TRBV2	TRBD1	.	CASSEGTGFNTEAFF	TGTGCCAGCAGTGAAGGGACAGGGTTTAACACTGAAGCTTTCTTT
TRBJ2-1	TRBV4-2	TRBD2	few	CASSQEGTRQFF	TGTGCCAGCAGCCAAGAAGGGACTAGGCAGTTCTTC
TRBJ2-1	TRBV6-5	TRBD1	few	CASSPGTGAGNEQFF	TGTGCCAGCAGTCCCGGGACAGGGGCTGGCAATGAGCAGTTCTTC
TRBJ1-2	TRBV7-2	.	few	CASSPGGTTYGYTF	TGTGCCAGCAGCCCGGGGGGAACCACCTATGGCTACACCTTC
TRBJ2-1	TRBV4-1	.	.	CASSRGGNNEQFF	TGCGCCAGCAGCCGAGGAGGGAACAATGAGCAGTTCTTC
TRBJ1-2	TRBV6-1	.	.	CASSEAGLYGYTF	TGTGCCAGCAGTGAAGCAGGACTCTATGGCTACACCTTC
TRBJ1-1	TRBV28	.	.	CASIAGGASTEAFF	TGTGCCAGCATAGCCGGGGGGGCGTCCACTGAAGCTTTCTTT
TRBJ2-3	TRBV5-4	.	.	CASSSQAGDTQYF	TGTGCCAGCAGCTCCCAAGCGGGAGATACGCAGTATTTT
TRBJ1-6	TRBV2	TRBD1	.	CANTKDRGSYNSPLHF	TGTGCCAACACTAAGGACAGGGGATCCTATAATTCACCCCTCCACTTT
TRBJ2-3	TRBV20-1	TRBD2	.	CSWTSGDTQYF	TGCAGTTGGACTAGCGGGGATACGCAGTATTTT
TRBJ1-3	TRBV15	.	.	CATSRDRNSGNTIYF	TGTGCCACCAGCAGAGACAGGAACTCTGGAAACACCATATATTTT
TRBJ1-2	TRBV12-2	.	.	CASRLGRSPETLNYGYTF	TGTGCAAGTCGCTTGGGGCGCAGCCCCGAGACCCTTAACTATGGCTACACCTTC
TRBJ2-7	TRBV2	.	.	CASRMGQTTYEQYF	TGTGCCAGCAGGATGGGACAAACCACCTACGAGCAGTACTTC
TRBJ2-5	TRBV12-5	.	.	CASGRDFQETQYF	TGTGCTAGTGGTAGGGACTTCCAAGAGACCCAGTACTTC
TRBJ2-7	TRBV10-3	.	.	CAIGKGLGSGVRYEQYF	TGTGCCATCGGAAAGGGCCTGGGGTCGGGAGTAAGGTACGAGCAGTACTTC
TRBJ2-6	TRBV10-3	.	.	CAIRTQAGSGANVLTF	TGTGCCATCAGAACACAGGCGGGATCTGGGGCCAACGTCCTGACTTTC
TRBJ2-5	TRBV5-4	TRBD2	.	CASSLSWKGRGAQETQYF	TGTGCCAGCAGCTTATCGTGGAAGGGGCGGGGGGCCCAAGAGACCCAGTACTTC
TRBJ2-6	TRBV18	.	.	CASSPLSAPGANVLTF	TGTGCCAGCTCACCATTGAGTGCTCCTGGGGCCAACGTCCTGACTTTC
TRBJ1-4	TRBV10-2	.	.	CASSDLTGTNEKLFF	TGCGCCAGCAGTGACCTGACAGGCACTAATGAAAAACTGTTTTTT
TRBJ2-6	TRBV5-1	.	.	CASSEQYSSGANVLTF	TGCGCCAGCAGCGAACAGTATAGCTCTGGGGCCAACGTCCTGACTTTC
TRBJ2-5	TRBV5-6	TRBD2	.	CASSRARLALRETQYF	TGTGCCAGCAGCCGCGCCCGACTAGCGCTTCGGGAGACCCAGTACTTC
TRBJ2-1	TRBV6-5	.	.	CASSYGSKLVGFEQFF	TGTGCCAGCAGTTACGGATCCAAGCTAGTTGGGTTTGAGCAGTTCTTC
TRBJ1-2	TRBV27	TRBD1	.	CASSLRQGSYGYTF	TGTGCCAGCAGTCTTCGACAGGGGAGCTATGGCTACACCTTC
TRBJ2-7	TRBV2	TRBD2	.	CASSEAGTSGRALGYEQYF	TGTGCCAGCAGTGAAGCCGGGACTAGCGGGAGGGCCCTCGGGTACGAGCAGTACTTC
TRBJ1-4	TRBV11-2	TRBD1	.	CASSSRDRVTEKLFF	TGTGCCAGCAGCAGCCGGGACAGGGTAACTGAAAAACTGTTTTTT
TRBJ2-3	TRBV11-2	TRBD2	.	CASSLDRSGLAVSTDTQYF	TGTGCCAGCAGCTTAGATAGGAGTGGACTAGCGGTTAGCACAGATACGCAGTATTTT
TRBJ2-7	TRBV9	.	once	CASSVGEEQYF	TGTGCCAGCAGCGTAGGCGAGGAGCAGTACTTC
TRBJ1-4	TRBV30	.	.	CAWTAGPNEKLFF	TGTGCCTGGACCGCAGGCCCTAATGAAAAACTGTTTTTT
TRBJ2-1	TRBV30	TRBD2	.	CAWNPSGRITYNEQFF	TGTGCCTGGAACCCTAGCGGGAGGATAACCTACAATGAGCAGTTCTTC
TRBJ2-5	TRBV4-2	.	.	CASSPREGQETQYF	TGTGCCAGCAGCCCCCGTGAGGGCCAAGAGACCCAGTACTTC
TRBJ2-7	TRBV7-9	.	.	CASKESLNSYEQYF	TGTGCCAGCAAGGAGAGTTTGAACTCCTACGAGCAGTACTTC
TRBJ1-2	TRBV5-1	TRBD1	.	CASSLSGGDGYTF	TGCGCCAGCAGCTTGTCAGGGGGCGATGGCTACACCTTC
TRBJ1-2	TRBV16	.	.	CASSQSQNYGYTF	TGTGCCAGCAGCCAATCCCAAAACTATGGCTACACCTTC
TRBJ2-7	TRBV19	.	.	CASSAGVNYEQYF	TGTGCCAGTAGCGCGGGCGTCAACTACGAGCAGTACTTC
TRBJ1-6	TRBV2	.	.	CASRTGDGGTPGGSPLHF	TGTGCCAGCAGGACGGGGGATGGCGGGACTCCGGGGGGTTCACCCCTCCACTTT
TRBJ2-7	TRBV29-1	.	.	CSVDQGYEQYF	TGCAGCGTTGATCAGGGCTACGAGCAGTACTTC
TRBJ2-2	TRBV29-1	TRBD2	.	CSGKLAGGTGELFF	TGCAGCGGTAAACTAGCGGGGGGAACCGGGGAGCTGTTTTTT
TRBJ1-5	TRBV27	TRBD1	.	CASSPGTGNQPQHF	TGTGCCAGCAGCCCCGGGACAGGGAATCAGCCCCAGCATTTT
TRBJ1-2	TRBV5-4	.	.	CASSLMGGTVGYTF	TGTGCCAGCAGCTTGATGGGGGGGACGGTTGGCTACACCTTC
TRBJ2-5	TRBV7-8	TRBD2	.	CASSPTSPQQTQYF	TGTGCCAGCAGCCCGACTAGCCCCCAACAGACCCAGTACTTC
TRBJ2-2	TRBV27	.	.	CASSPLRGGAYTGELFF	TGTGCCAGCAGTCCCCTTAGGGGGGGGGCTTACACCGGGGAGCTGTTTTTT
TRBJ2-1	TRBV7-9	TRBD2	.	CASSLGGRVGNEQFF	TGTGCCAGCAGCTTAGGCGGGAGAGTAGGCAATGAGCAGTTCTTC
TRBJ1-5	TRBV15	.	.	CATRNTGRDQPQHF	TGTGCCACCAGAAATACAGGGCGAGATCAGCCCCAGCATTTT
TRBJ1-1	TRBV27	TRBD1	.	CASRLETGAGSTEAFF	TGTGCCAGCAGGCTGGAAACAGGGGCGGGGAGCACTGAAGCTTTCTTT
TRBJ2-3	TRBV9	.	.	CASSPTLGGRGSPDTQYF	TGTGCCAGCAGCCCGACACTCGGCGGCAGGGGTTCGCCAGATACGCAGTATTTT
TRBJ1-3	TRBV29-1	.	once	CSVEGGPSGNTIYF	TGCAGCGTTGAGGGGGGTCCCTCTGGAAACACCATATATTTT
TRBJ2-3	TRBV7-2	.	few	CASSPSLGVTDTQYF	TGTGCCAGCAGCCCTTCCCTCGGGGTCACAGATACGCAGTATTTT
TRBJ1-4	TRBV6-1	.	.	CASSVSGVATNEKLFF	TGTGCCAGCAGTGTATCCGGGGTTGCAACTAATGAAAAACTGTTTTTT
TRBJ1-1	TRBV9	.	.	CASSVSGGPQNTEAFF	TGTGCCAGCAGCGTATCGGGGGGCCCCCAGAACACTGAAGCTTTCTTT
TRBJ1-1	TRBV6-5	.	few	CASSRGWNTEAFF	TGTGCCAGCAGCCGCGGGTGGAACACTGAAGCTTTCTTT
TRBJ2-1	TRBV27	TRBD2	.	CASSPRLAGATSSYNEQFF	TGTGCCAGCAGTCCCCGACTAGCGGGCGCTACAAGCTCCTACAATGAGCAGTTCTTC